These 18 T cell receptor beta chains were sequenced from one sample in a study of shared clonotypes between healthy human individuals. Assay: immunoSEQ multiplex PCR; the TCRdb copy retains only in-frame clones and omits some. The table shows 2 million to 2.5 million clones, with approximately 96% occurring only once. The specimen was naive CD4+ T cells sorted from blood. Stated subset: CD45RA+ positively selected. The receptors stem from a man aged 18-30 years in good health.

Regarding this clone: Other nucleotide sequences in the sample specify the same CDR3. The chain links TRBV2 to TRBJ2-7; the D is unclear. From germline, CDR1 is SNHLY and CDR2 FYNNEI. This CDR3 contains 12 residues. V gave up 5 bases and J gave up 0 bases, with 5 bases separating them. The CDR3 nucleotides are TGTGCCAGCAGTAGCGACTCCTACGAGCAGTACTTC. This gives the protein CASSSDSYEQYF.

The chain couples TRBV19 to TRBJ1-4; no firm D call. CDR1 and CDR2 (germline): LNHDA, SQIVND (reference sequence). The CDR3 sequence is 13 residues long. Deletions cut 5 bases from V and 8 bases from J, with 12 bases between. The CDR3 region is CASSLSVGEKLFF. The CDR3 DNA is TGTGCCAGTAGTCTATCGGTTGGGGAAAAACTGTTTTTT.

This clone was seen a single time. The genes are TRBV27 and TRBJ1-1; 9 bases align to TRBD1. The CDR3 loop spans 13 amino acids. After removal of 2 bases from V and 9 bases from J, the junction contained 4 bases not matched to a gene. CDR1 is MNHEY, CDR2 SMNVEV, per germline (reference sequence). Written as DNA, the CDR3 is TGTGCCAGCAGTTTACCGGGACAGGGCAAAGCTTTCTTT. It translates to CASSLPGQGKAFF.

DNA for the CDR3: TGCGCCAGCAGTGCTAGCGGGAGGGGCTACGAGCAGTACTTC. Amino acid sequence: CASSASGRGYEQYF. V gene TRBV10-2 combines with J gene TRBJ2-7; 12 positions match TRBD2. The CDR3 loop spans 14 amino acids. V shed 4 bases, J shed 3 bases, and the junction held 1 base outside the gene matches. Germline CDR1 reads WSHSY; CDR2 reads SAAADI.

This chain uses TRBV28 with TRBJ2-7; D perhaps matches TRBD2 (5 bases). Germline values: CDR1 MDHEN, CDR2 SYDVKM. This CDR3 is built from 15 residues. V shed 4 bases and J shed 9 bases, with 22 bases lying between them. The CDR3: CASSSHSSGGEGQYF. The DNA for the CDR3 is TGTGCCAGCAGTTCTCATTCCAGCGGAGGAGAGGGGCAGTACTTC.

This chain connects TRBV19 to TRBJ2-1; 8 bases fit TRBD2. There are 16 residues in the CDR3. The germline CDR1 and CDR2 sequences are LNHDA and SQIVND (reference sequence). V lost 3 bases to trimming and J lost 6 bases; unmatched junction nucleotides: 10. The chain's CDR3 is CASSIPAGAGINEQFF. Here the CDR3 DNA reads TGTGCCAGTAGTATTCCAGCGGGAGCTGGGATCAATGAGCAGTTCTTC.

This clone showed up just once. Other DNA sequences in the sample encode the same CDR3. J is TRBJ2-7 and V is TRBV28; D call uncertain. Germline CDR1 is MDHEN and CDR2 is SYDVKM. This CDR3 spans 12 amino acids. Trimming left V 2 bases short and J 1 base short, with 3 bases between. The CDR3 region is CASSLVSYEQYF. In nucleotides, the CDR3 is TGTGCCAGCAGTTTAGTTTCCTACGAGCAGTACTTC.

The chain carries TRBV5-1 and TRBJ2-5, with 7 bases identical to TRBD2. V lost 4 bases, J lost 1 base, and 13 bases stayed unmatched. Germline CDR1 reads SGHRS; CDR2 reads YFSETQ. The CDR3 spans 17 residues. The CDR3 DNA sequence: TGCGCCAGCAGCCCATGGCTGGCGGGAGCTGCCCAAGAGACCCAGTACTTC. Protein product: CASSPWLAGAAQETQYF.

The rearrangement joins TRBV14 to TRBJ1-2, with 9 nucleotides matching TRBD1. Germline lookup yields CDR1 SGHDN and CDR2 FVKESK. J was trimmed by 6 bases and V by 3 bases; bases with no gene match: 8. The CDR3 sequence is 15 residues long. CDR3: CASSQAGTGPDGYTF. The CDR3 nucleotides are TGTGCCAGCAGCCAGGCCGGGACAGGGCCTGATGGCTACACCTTC.

This chain joins TRBV11-2 and TRBJ1-6; D not resolved. Trimming took 4 bases from V and 10 from J, leaving 11 bases between them. The germline CDR1 and CDR2 sequences are SGHAT and FQNNGV. The CDR3 totals 13 residues. CDR3 coding DNA: TGTGCCAGCAGCTCCACACTGAACTCACCCCTCCACTTT. It translates to CASSSTLNSPLHF.

V usage is TRBV7-3 and J usage is TRBJ1-5; 7 bases line up with TRBD1. CDR3 length: 17 residues. V trimming: 1 base; J trimming: 1 base; junction bases outside the gene matches: 7. In germline, CDR1 is SGHTA, CDR2 FQGTGA. In DNA, the CDR3 is TGTGCCAGCAGCTTAAACAGGGGAGGGTTAAGCAATCAGCCCCAGCATTTT. Residues: CASSLNRGGLSNQPQHF.

This clone was counted once. The J gene is TRBJ2-1, the V gene TRBV30; D is perhaps TRBD1 (5 bases). The CDR3 loop spans 16 amino acids. V was pared by 2 bases and J by 6 bases, with 20 bases between. Germline V gene data show CDR1 as GTSNPN and CDR2 as SVGIG (reference sequence). The CDR3 protein is CAWSRIIFRGGNEQFF. The CDR3 nucleotides are TGTGCCTGGAGTCGGATCATTTTTAGGGGTGGCAATGAGCAGTTCTTC.

The rearrangement joins TRBV9 to TRBJ2-2; D unclear. V was pared by 4 bases and J by 4 bases, with 8 bases between. Germline V gene sequence: CDR1 SGDLS, CDR2 YYNGEE. The CDR3 covers 13 residues. CDR3 region: CASSPFSTGELFF. The CDR3 region has the DNA TGTGCCAGCAGCCCTTTTTCCACCGGGGAGCTGTTTTTT.

This chain joins TRBV27 and TRBJ2-2; D may match TRBD1 or TRBD2 (5 bases each). Trimming removed 6 bases from V and 0 bases from J, with 14 bases in between. The CDR3 consists of 16 residues. Germline CDR1 and CDR2: MNHEY and SMNVEV (reference sequence). CDR3 bases: TGTGCCAGCAGGAGGGGACGTATCGCGAACACCGGGGAGCTGTTTTTT. Its protein product is CASRRGRIANTGELFF.

The V and J genes are TRBV9 and TRBJ1-1; D is uncertain. The germline CDR1 and CDR2 sequences are SGDLS and YYNGEE. Trimming left V 0 bases short and J 2 bases short, with 11 bases between. CDR3 length equals 15 residues. CDR3 loop: CASSVAGGFNTEAFF. The CDR3 region has the DNA TGTGCCAGCAGCGTAGCTGGTGGCTTCAACACTGAAGCTTTCTTT.

On this clone: A junction end diverges from the germline sequence, so it may reflect a read error. V is TRBV7-7 and J is TRBJ2-5, with 9 nucleotides matching TRBD1. This CDR3 is built from 14 residues. Germline-derived CDR1 and CDR2 are SSHAT and FNYEAQ (reference sequence). The CDR3 is CASSLNGQGETQYF. The CDR3 nucleotides read TGTGCTAGCAGCTTAAACGGACAGGGGGAGACCCAGTACTTC.

This rearrangement joins TRBV19 to TRBJ2-6; D gene ambiguous. Germline CDR1 LNHDA, CDR2 SQIVND (reference sequence). This CDR3 spans 12 amino acids. V lost 5 bases and J lost 3, with 2 bases in between. The CDR3 nucleotides are TGTGCCAGTAGTGGTGGGGCCAACGTCCTGACTTTC. This gives the protein CASSGGANVLTF.

The chain couples TRBV5-1 to TRBJ1-4; D gene unclear. Germline V gene lookup returns CDR1 SGHRS and CDR2 YFSETQ. CDR3 size: 14 residues. V was pared by 0 bases and J by 7 bases, with 10 bases between. The CDR3 here is CASSLETTGEKLFF. The CDR3 region has the DNA TGCGCCAGCAGCTTGGAGACGACGGGTGAAAAACTGTTTTTT.